The 25 T cell receptor beta chains presented below share a single source sample, sequenced in a study of tumor-infiltrating lymphocytes in localized non-small cell lung cancer. This table comes from immunoSEQ multiplex PCR, and its TCRdb copy is limited to in-frame clones, with some not included. The profile shows 12,000 or so clones, roughly 78% of them singletons. Sample: lung tumor tissue. These TCRs come from a human donor with non-small cell lung cancer.

The rearrangement joins TRBV6-6 to TRBJ1-3; TRBD1 might be the D (5 bases). The V and J ends lost 6 bases and 0 bases respectively, with 15 bases between them. The length of the CDR3 is 16 residues. Germline assignment: CDR1 MNHNY and CDR2 SVGAGI (reference sequence). CDR3 sequence: CASSRQGIGSGNTIYF. CDR3 coding DNA: TGTGCCAGCAGCCGCCAGGGAATTGGCTCTGGAAACACCATATATTTT.

This chain links TRBV7-9 with TRBJ1-2; D ambiguous. Germline CDR1 reads SEHNR; CDR2 reads FQNEAQ (reference sequence). The V end was cut by 1 base, the J end by 8 bases, with 8 bases between. The CDR3 sequence is 12 residues long. This chain's CDR3 is CASSLVTRGYTF. For the CDR3, the DNA is TGTGCCAGCAGCTTAGTCACTAGAGGCTACACCTTC.

CDR3 DNA sequence: TGTGCCAGCAGCCATAACTCCCGGTTAGGCTATGGCTACACCTTC. Its translation is CASSHNSRLGYGYTF. This rearrangement joins TRBV7-9 to TRBJ1-2, with no clear D. This CDR3 is built from 15 residues. Germline V lookup: CDR1 SEHNR, CDR2 FQNEAQ (reference sequence). V lost 5 bases and J 4 bases, leaving 17 bases between the germline ends. Complete variable domain (other parts from reference TRBV7-9 and TRBJ1-2): DTGVSQNPRHKITKRGQNVTFRCDPISEHNRLYWYRQTLGQGPEFLTYFQNEAQLEKSRLLSDRFSAERPKGSFSTLEIQRTEQGDSAMYLCASSHNSRLGYGYTFGSGTRLTVV.

This clone was observed a handful of times. Written as DNA, the CDR3 is TGTGCCAGCAGCCCCCGGGATGTAATGAACACTGAAGCTTTCTTT. Protein product: CASSPRDVMNTEAFF. V usage is TRBV5-6 and J usage is TRBJ1-1; no clear D. This CDR3 contains 15 residues. CDR1 is SGHDT and CDR2 is YYEEEE in the germline V gene. Trimming pared 4 bases from V and 0 bases from J, leaving 13 bases between.

This chain joins TRBV18 and TRBJ1-6; D is undetermined. Trimming stripped 4 bases from V and 0 bases from J, with 7 bases between. The CDR3 is 15 amino acids. The V gene's germline CDR1 is KGHSH and CDR2 LQKENI. CDR3 region: CASSRADSYNSPLHF. The DNA of the CDR3 is TGTGCCAGCTCACGTGCGGACTCCTATAATTCACCCCTCCACTTT.

This rearrangement joins TRBV4-2 to TRBJ2-7; D might be TRBD2 (6 bases). The CDR3 totals 14 residues. The V gene's germline CDR1 is LGHNA and CDR2 YNFKEQ. V dropped 2 bases and J dropped 2 bases, with 10 bases sitting between them. CDR3 region: CASSQRTTTYEQYF. DNA for the CDR3: TGTGCCAGCAGCCAAAGGACTACCACCTACGAGCAGTACTTC.

The rearrangement uses TRBV4-2 and TRBJ2-3; possible D gene TRBD2, 6 bases. Germline V gives CDR1 LGHNA, CDR2 YNFKEQ. V shed 3 bases and J shed 5 bases, with 21 bases lying between them. The CDR3 is 17 residues long. The CDR3 here is CASSQDGIGGREDTQYF. The CDR3 bases are TGTGCCAGCAGCCAGGACGGTATAGGAGGGCGCGAAGATACGCAGTATTTT.

The gene calls are TRBV19 and TRBJ2-7, with TRBD1 matching over 9 bases. Looked up from germline, CDR1 is LNHDA and CDR2 is SQIVND (reference sequence). The CDR3 runs to 14 residues. The V gene end was trimmed by 3 bases and the J gene end by 7 bases; junction bases not matched to a gene: 7. Here the CDR3 DNA reads TGTGCCAGTAGTATGGGGACAGGGACCAAAGAGCAGTACTTC. Translated: CASSMGTGTKEQYF.

The rearrangement links TRBV27 to TRBJ2-7, with 9 bases lining up with TRBD1. The CDR3 loop spans 13 amino acids. The V and J ends lost 5 bases and 3 bases, in that order; junction bases with no gene match: 2. Germline V gene data show CDR1 as MNHEY and CDR2 as SMNVEV (reference sequence). CDR3 residues: CASSPGQGYEQYF. The CDR3 DNA is TGTGCCAGCAGTCCGGGACAGGGCTACGAGCAGTACTTC.

This clone was recorded a few times. The V call is TRBV5-6, the J call TRBJ1-1; D remains unclear. Germline V gene lookup returns CDR1 SGHDT and CDR2 YYEEEE. The CDR3 extends over 14 amino acids. Trimming removed 3 bases from V and 0 bases from J, with 9 bases in between. The CDR3 DNA reads TGTGCCAGCAGCTCCCGACAAATGAACACTGAAGCTTTCTTT. Translating gives CASSSRQMNTEAFF.

This clone was seen a handful of times. V and J are TRBV5-4 and TRBJ1-2; D is unclear. Germline CDR1 is SGHNT and CDR2 is YYREEE (reference sequence). This CDR3 is 14 amino acids long. Trimming took 1 base from V and 4 from J, leaving 11 bases between them. The CDR3 DNA reads as TGTGCCAGCAGCTTGCCCACAGTTGCCTATGGCTACACCTTC. Protein product: CASSLPTVAYGYTF. The full variable domain, with the rest looked up from reference TRBV5-4 and TRBJ1-2, is ETGVTQSPTHLIKTRGQQVTLRCSSQSGHNTVSWYQQALGQGPQFIFQYYREEENGRGNFPPRFSGLQFPNYSSELNVNALELDDSALYLCASSLPTVAYGYTFGSGTRLTVV.

The chain has TRBV15 and TRBJ1-2, with D possibly being TRBD1 (5 bases). The CDR3 is 16 amino acids. V was cut by 0 bases and J by 4 bases, with 15 bases left in between. The germline CDR1 and CDR2 sequences are LNHNV and YYDKDF (reference sequence). In DNA, the CDR3 is TGTGCCACCAGCAGAGATCGGCCGGGGGGGATCTATGGCTACACCTTC. This sequence encodes CATSRDRPGGIYGYTF.

This clone appeared a few times. This chain links TRBV11-2 with TRBJ1-1; D is unresolved. This CDR3 has 14 amino acids. Trimming removed 7 bases from V and 1 base from J, with 13 bases in between. In germline, CDR1 is SGHAT, CDR2 FQNNGV. In nucleotides, the CDR3 is TGTGCCAGCACCGGGTGGGCTGAGAACACTGAAGCTTTCTTT. Amino acid sequence: CASTGWAENTEAFF.

This rearrangement joins TRBV5-4 to TRBJ1-3, with 8 bases matching TRBD1. The V gene end was trimmed by 1 base and the J gene end by 4 bases; junction bases not matched to a gene: 4. Germline CDR1 is SGHNT and CDR2 is YYREEE (reference sequence). This CDR3 contains 15 residues. The CDR3 DNA reads TGTGCCAGCAGCTTGCAAGACAGGGGCGGAAACACCATATATTTT. Its protein product is CASSLQDRGGNTIYF.

This clone ranks as medium-sized (0.01 to 0.1%). The chain recombines TRBV28 with TRBJ1-5; TRBD1 agrees at 8 bases. The germline V gene encodes CDR1 MDHEN and CDR2 SYDVKM. After removal of 5 bases from V and 0 bases from J, the junction contained 6 bases not matched to a gene. The CDR3 runs 16 residues. The CDR3 spells CASSTAGGRSNQPQHF. The CDR3 DNA reads as TGTGCCAGCAGTACCGCAGGGGGCCGTAGCAATCAGCCCCAGCATTTT.

The chain joins TRBV18 to TRBJ2-5; D is unresolved. Trimming took 4 bases from V and 1 from J, leaving 10 bases between them. CDR3 length equals 14 residues. Germline CDR1 and CDR2: KGHSH and LQKENI. The CDR3 loop is CASSQENLQETQYF. The CDR3 nucleotides read TGTGCCAGCTCACAGGAAAACCTCCAAGAGACCCAGTACTTC.

V gene TRBV9 combines with J gene TRBJ1-1; tentatively, D is TRBD1 (5 bases). Germline V gene lookup returns CDR1 SGDLS and CDR2 YYNGEE. V shed 3 bases and J shed 0 bases, with 12 bases lying between them. The CDR3 covers 15 residues. CDR3 sequence (DNA): TGTGCCAGCAGCGCTCCCGGGACGTTGAACACTGAAGCTTTCTTT. Its protein product is CASSAPGTLNTEAFF.

This chain uses TRBV10-3 with TRBJ2-2; D gene ambiguous. Trimming stripped 3 bases from V and 5 bases from J, with 13 bases between. Germline V gene data show CDR1 as ENHRY and CDR2 as SYGVKD. The CDR3 is 15 residues long. The CDR3 coding sequence is TGTGCCATCAGTGAAGTTCGTGCGGTAACCGGGGAGCTGTTTTTT. This gives the protein CAISEVRAVTGELFF.

The chain has TRBV7-9 and TRBJ1-3, with 7 positions matching TRBD1. The germline CDR1 and CDR2 sequences are SEHNR and FQNEAQ (reference sequence). The V segment lost 4 bases and the J segment 1 base; nucleotides outside the gene matches: 7. The CDR3 sequence is 16 residues long. The CDR3 DNA reads as TGTGCCAGCAGCTCCGACTGGACAGGTTCTGGAAACACCATATATTTT. Protein sequence: CASSSDWTGSGNTIYF.

The gene calls are TRBV7-9 and TRBJ2-7, with D maybe TRBD2 (5 bases). V was pared by 5 bases and J by 3 bases, with 11 bases between. The CDR3 runs to 13 residues. CDR1 and CDR2 (germline): SEHNR, FQNEAQ (reference sequence). CDR3 in amino acids: CASSRLRDYEQYF. The CDR3 bases are TGTGCCAGCAGCCGTCTTCGGGACTACGAGCAGTACTTC.

V is TRBV5-6 and J is TRBJ2-1; 13 nucleotides align to TRBD2. This CDR3 contains 16 residues. The junction had 6 bases not matched to a gene; V was cut back by 3 bases and J by 6 bases. Germline V gene lookup returns CDR1 SGHDT and CDR2 YYEEEE. CDR3 nucleotide sequence: TGTGCCAGCAGCTCAACGACTAGCGGGAGGCCCAATGAGCAGTTCTTC. Protein product: CASSSTTSGRPNEQFF.

The chain carries TRBV19 and TRBJ1-5, with 8 nucleotides matching TRBD1. From germline, CDR1 is LNHDA and CDR2 SQIVND (reference sequence). This CDR3 has 15 amino acids. Trimming took 4 bases from V and 4 from J; bases not matched to a gene: 6. The CDR3 region is CASSTDRGRNQPQHF. In DNA, the CDR3 is TGTGCCAGTAGTACTGACAGGGGAAGGAATCAGCCCCAGCATTTT.

The chain uses TRBV7-9 and TRBJ2-3; D is ambiguous. V was pared by 4 bases and J by 0 bases, with 2 bases between. This CDR3 comprises 12 residues. Germline-derived CDR1 and CDR2 are SEHNR and FQNEAQ (reference sequence). This chain's CDR3 is CASSSSTDTQYF. The CDR3 DNA is TGTGCCAGCAGCTCTAGCACAGATACGCAGTATTTT.

The V and J genes are TRBV5-6 and TRBJ2-7; no clear D. Trimming pared 1 base from V and 3 bases from J, leaving 11 bases between. CDR1 and CDR2 from the germline V gene are SGHDT and YYEEEE. This CDR3 is 14 amino acids long. The CDR3 here is CASSLFQKNYEQYF. The CDR3 nucleotides read TGTGCCAGCAGCTTGTTTCAGAAAAACTACGAGCAGTACTTC.

Within the sample, this clone is medium-sized. This chain links TRBV5-1 with TRBJ1-2, with D tentatively TRBD1 (5 bases). CDR1 is SGHRS and CDR2 is YFSETQ in the germline V gene. The CDR3 length is 15 residues. Trimming took off 1 base at V and 0 bases at J, with 10 bases between the two ends. CDR3 region: CASSLFGAPNYGYTF. The CDR3 DNA follows: TGCGCCAGCAGCTTGTTCGGGGCTCCTAACTATGGCTACACCTTC.